The following is a T cell receptor (beta chain) sequence with its context. Its antigen remains unknown. This sample stems from a study of shared clonotypes between healthy human individuals. Study results and caveats: Among a few donors, roughly 5% of naive CD4 clonotypes were found in common.

CDR1 MNHEY and CDR2 SMNVEV come from the germline V gene (reference sequence). The CDR3 contains 17 residues. Losses at the gene ends were 9 bases for V and 6 bases for J; bases not matched to a gene: 18. The assay was immunoSEQ multiplex PCR, and TCRdb's table has in-frame clones only and misses some. This table holds 950,000 to 1,300,000 clones, about 80% found once. This sequence was found in a man aged 18-30 years in good health. The rearrangement joins TRBV27 to TRBJ2-1; TRBD2 aligns across 9 bases. The sequencing sample was made of memory CD4+ T cells sorted from blood. Subset of the sample: CD45RA-negative fraction. As DNA, the CDR3 is TGTGCCAGGAAACTTAGCGGGAGTCTCGACACGAGCAATGAGCAGTTCTTC. Amino acid sequence: CARKLSGSLDTSNEQFF.